This T cell receptor (beta chain) is drawn from a study of blood T cells in healthy people across ages (dated by TCRdb to about 2015). At the level of the whole study: In model experiments, template switching captured about one uniquely barcoded TCR beta cDNA molecule for every two T cells. Using deep sequencing normalized with unique cDNA molecular identifiers, the study measured how TCR beta repertoire diversity changes with age. Donors were grouped into four age groups: young (average 16 years), middle-aged (39), aged (around 60) and long-lived (approximately 75). Donors of different ages were randomly distributed across sequencing lanes to avoid experimental bias. For two donors (one aged 18 to 30 and one aged 80 or older), the study analyzed two additional independent replicas of 1 million unique cDNA reads from the same blood draw. Here is what the overall study found, with its caveats: Observed TCR beta diversity per million T cells fell roughly linearly with age, and a significant reduction was already apparent by age roughly 40. The long-lived group showed more naive CD4+ T cells, fewer expanded clones and increased TCR diversity than the aged group, suggesting age selection. Observed TCR beta diversity correlated strongly with the percentage of naive T cells measured by flow cytometry. Donor CMV infection status was unknown, potentially confounding age-related changes in expanded clonotypes. Bulk unsorted PBMC profiling prevented conclusive comparison of naive and antigen-experienced compartments. Total diversity estimates from one million sequenced T cells were considered lower bounds and underestimates.

The 39 donors, aged roughly 6 to 100 years, were systemically healthy Caucasian individuals from Russia. Ten milliliters of peripheral blood were collected from each donor into EDTA-treated Vacutainer tubes. Ficoll-Paque density-gradient centrifugation was used to isolate PBMCs, with at least 6 million per sample. Total RNA, at least 6 micrograms per sample, was extracted from PBMCs with Trizol reagent. For every donor, flow cytometry on a PBMC aliquot measured the percentage of naive CD45RAhigh/CD27high T cells. CDR1 and CDR2, per the germline V gene (reference sequence), are DFQATT and SNEGSKA. CDR3 length: 16 amino acids, cysteine to phenylalanine. The read is trimmed to its CDR3 DNA, 48 bases read in frame from base 1. Clipping removes 5 bases from V and 4 bases from J, with 14 as the unmatched junction base count. Library preparation was by 5' RACE. Data came from an Illumina HiSeq 2500. The second PCR ran for about 7 to 11 cycles and used a J-beta primer mix along with a sample-barcoded 5' primer. A template-switch 5' adaptor carrying 12 random nucleotides introduced a unique molecular identifier onto each TCR beta cDNA molecule. Each sample yielded at least 2.5 million CDR3-containing paired-end reads. The Mint cDNA synthesis kit, primed by a TRBC-specific oligonucleotide, was used to synthesize first-strand cDNA from all RNA. Following uracil-DNA glycosylase treatment, all cDNA underwent a first 18-cycle PCR with the universal primers M1SS and BC2_uni_R. The paper's processing steps were these. For normalization, 1 million high-quality reads were randomly selected from each sample, with every read carrying a distinct molecular identifier. Reads with shared molecular identifiers were discarded instead of being binned into consensus sequences. MiTCR, set to a Q25 quality threshold and the strictest error-elimination algorithm, was used for CDR3 identification, clonotype clustering and error correction. A nonparametric unseen species model with Euler transformation was used to estimate lower-bound total TCR beta diversity. In-frame beta chains were kept once TCRdb had trimmed the public reads at Q25 with fastp and called clones with MiXCR. Rows with one shared CDR3 protein collapse into an entry with the most common genes and DNA. The V and J calls, along with clone size, are taken from TCRdb and not from the paper's own processing. This sample is represented by 720,000 or so distinct CDR3 sequences; about 43% of them were singletons. Of the sample, around 30% falls within the top ten clones.

About this clonotype: This receptor's antigen is unknown. Base-call qualities are not available, and no considerably larger clone is one nucleotide away.

Sequenced material: blood. The rearrangement combines TRBV20-1 with TRBJ2-3; TRBD2 aligns with 8 central bases. The TCR sequence derives from a man at least 80 years old in good health. At the DNA level, the sequence is TGCAGTGCTTCCTCCTGGACGGGGGGGCAGGCAGATACGCAGTATTTT. This sequence encodes CSASSWTGGQADTQYF.